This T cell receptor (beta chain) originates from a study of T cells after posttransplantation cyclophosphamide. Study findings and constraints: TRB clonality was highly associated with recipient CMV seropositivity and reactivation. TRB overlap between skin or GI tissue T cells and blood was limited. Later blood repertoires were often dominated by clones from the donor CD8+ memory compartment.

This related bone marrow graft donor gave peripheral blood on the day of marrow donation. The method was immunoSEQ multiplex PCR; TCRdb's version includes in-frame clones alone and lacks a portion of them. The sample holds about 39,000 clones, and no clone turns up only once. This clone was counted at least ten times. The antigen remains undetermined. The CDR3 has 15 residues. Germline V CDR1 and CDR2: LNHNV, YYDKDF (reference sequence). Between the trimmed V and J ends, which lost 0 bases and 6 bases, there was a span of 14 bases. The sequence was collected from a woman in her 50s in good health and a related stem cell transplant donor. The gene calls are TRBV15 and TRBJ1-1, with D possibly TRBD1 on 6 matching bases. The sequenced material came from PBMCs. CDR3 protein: CATSRDEGVASEAFF. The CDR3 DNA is TGTGCCACCAGCAGAGATGAGGGGGTTGCGTCTGAAGCTTTCTTT.